This T cell receptor beta chain derives from a study of cytomegalovirus exposure and HLA in healthy donors. General study findings and limits: As immune exposure information, only CMV serostatus was available. Later genetic work tied a missense DCLRE1C variant to beta-chain V and J trimming.

As regards this clone: Antigen specificity is unknown.

The PCR employed 60 Vbeta primers together with 13 Jbeta primers. Data came from immunoSEQ multiplex PCR; TCRdb stores just in-frame clones and leaves some out. The data hold some 200,000 clones, with roughly 80% observed a single time. The TCR originated in a woman between 45 and 60 years old in good health and CMV-seropositive. The sequencing sample was made of PBMCs.

The CDR3 DNA reads TGCGCCAGCAGCCCAGACAAACGCGAGACCCAGTACTTC. This codes for CASSPDKRETQYF. This rearrangement joins TRBV5-1 to TRBJ2-5; D ambiguous. From germline, CDR1 is SGHRS and CDR2 YFSETQ. Trimming removed 4 bases from V and 5 bases from J, with 12 bases in between. This CDR3 region has 13 residues.